This T cell receptor (beta chain) was identified in a study of early T cells in non-severe SARS-CoV-2 infection. This clonotype was found a few times. Between the trimmed V and J ends, which lost 2 bases and 2 bases, there was a span of 15 bases. The CDR3 has 16 amino acids. Germline-derived CDR1 and CDR2 are SGDLS and YYNGEE. Unique molecular identifier tags were affixed to discrete cDNA molecules. MiXCR, applied by TCRdb to the 5' RACE reads, yields one record per CDR3 protein. Counted here are more than 80,000 distinct CDR3 sequences, roughly an eighth occurring once; the ten biggest clones make up more than 1.2%.

The receptor was derived from an adult who was a healthcare worker with PCR-confirmed SARS-CoV-2 infection or an uninfected control (not recorded which). The sample was whole blood. V is TRBV9 and J is TRBJ2-3, with a tentative D call TRBD1 (5 bases). The CDR3 DNA reads TGTGCCAGCAGCGTGGGGCAAACAACGCACACAGATACGCAGTATTTT. Its translation: CASSVGQTTHTDTQYF.